What follows describes a single T cell receptor (beta chain). Trimming took off 6 bases at V and 8 bases at J, with 31 bases between the two ends. The CDR3 extends over 19 amino acids. The germline V gene encodes CDR1 MDHEN and CDR2 SYDVKM. The data derive from a study of OX40 agonist ivuxolimab in advanced cancers. Clones were sequenced by immunoSEQ multiplex PCR, and TCRdb holds only the in-frame ones, with some missing. The sample has roughly 100,000 clones, 70% to 85% seen once; the top ten hold 3.5% to 4.5%. This specimen was CD4+ or CD8+ T cells sorted from blood, taken in a trial of the OX40 agonist ivuxolimab. The chain couples TRBV28 to TRBJ1-4, with a weak D call TRBD1 (6 bases). The clonotype was recovered from an adult with an advanced solid tumor such as melanoma, head and neck, liver or kidney cancer. The CDR3 bases are TGTGCCAGCAGCGAGGGGGTAAGAGGTTCCGCGGTAAGAGGAGAAAAACTGTTTTTT. This codes for CASSEGVRGSAVRGEKLFF.